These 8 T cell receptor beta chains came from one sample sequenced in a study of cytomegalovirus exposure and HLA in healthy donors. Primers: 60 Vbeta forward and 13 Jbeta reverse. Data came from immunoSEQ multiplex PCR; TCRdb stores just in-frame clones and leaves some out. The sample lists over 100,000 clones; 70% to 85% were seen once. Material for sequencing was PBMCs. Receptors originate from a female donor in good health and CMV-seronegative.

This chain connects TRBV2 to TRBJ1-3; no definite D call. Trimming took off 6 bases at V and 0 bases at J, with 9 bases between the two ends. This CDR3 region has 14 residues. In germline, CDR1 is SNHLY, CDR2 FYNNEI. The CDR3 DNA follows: TGTGCCAGCAGCAGACTGAACTCTGGAAACACCATATATTTT. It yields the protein CASSRLNSGNTIYF.

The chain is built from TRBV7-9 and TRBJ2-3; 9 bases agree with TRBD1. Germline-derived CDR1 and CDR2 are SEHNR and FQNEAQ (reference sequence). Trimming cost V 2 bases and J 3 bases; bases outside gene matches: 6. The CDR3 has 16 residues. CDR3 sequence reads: CASSLRTGGRTDTQYF. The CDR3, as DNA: TGTGCCAGCAGCTTACGAACAGGGGGCCGGACAGATACGCAGTATTTT.

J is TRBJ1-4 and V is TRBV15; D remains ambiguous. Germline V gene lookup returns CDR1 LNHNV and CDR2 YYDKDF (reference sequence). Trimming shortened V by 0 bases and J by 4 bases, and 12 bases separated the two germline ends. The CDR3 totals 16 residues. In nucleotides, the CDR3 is TGTGCCACCAGCAGAGATCCGGGGAGAGGTAATGAAAAACTGTTTTTT. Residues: CATSRDPGRGNEKLFF. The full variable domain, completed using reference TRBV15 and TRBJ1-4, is DAMVIQNPRYQVTQFGKPVTLSCSQTLNHNVMYWYQQKSSQAPKLLFHYYDKDFNNEADTPDNFQSRRPNTSFCFLDIRSPGLGDTAMYLCATSRDPGRGNEKLFFGSGTQLSVL.

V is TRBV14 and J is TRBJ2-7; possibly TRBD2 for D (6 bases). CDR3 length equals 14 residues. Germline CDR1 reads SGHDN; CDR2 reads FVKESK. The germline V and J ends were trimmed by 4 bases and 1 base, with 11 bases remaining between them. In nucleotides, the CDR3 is TGTGCCAGCAGCCCCGGACGGGGGTCCTACGAGCAGTACTTC. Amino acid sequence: CASSPGRGSYEQYF.

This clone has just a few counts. DNA for the CDR3: TGTGCCAGCAGCCAAGAGCTAGCGGGAGGTGGCGAGACCCAGTACTTC. Translated, it gives CASSQELAGGGETQYF. V usage is TRBV4-2 and J usage is TRBJ2-5; 11 bases are a match to TRBD2. The V segment lost 0 bases and the J segment 5 bases; nucleotides outside the gene matches: 5. The germline gives CDR1 LGHNA, CDR2 YNFKEQ. This CDR3 is built from 16 residues.

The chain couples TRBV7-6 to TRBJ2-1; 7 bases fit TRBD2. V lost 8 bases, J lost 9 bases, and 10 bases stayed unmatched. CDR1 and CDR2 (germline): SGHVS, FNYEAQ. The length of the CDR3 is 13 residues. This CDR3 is CASGVGREFEQFF. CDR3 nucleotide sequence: TGTGCCAGCGGGGTGGGGCGGGAGTTTGAGCAGTTCTTC.

This chain's CDR3 is CASSPVAGGPSAKNIQYF. The CDR3 coding sequence is TGTGCCAGCAGCCCTGTAGCGGGAGGGCCGTCAGCCAAAAACATTCAGTACTTC. The chain joins TRBV4-2 to TRBJ2-4, with 11 nucleotides matching TRBD2. The CDR3 length is 18 residues. Germline V gene data show CDR1 as LGHNA and CDR2 as YNFKEQ. The V and J ends lost 4 bases and 0 bases, in that order; junction bases with no gene match: 8.

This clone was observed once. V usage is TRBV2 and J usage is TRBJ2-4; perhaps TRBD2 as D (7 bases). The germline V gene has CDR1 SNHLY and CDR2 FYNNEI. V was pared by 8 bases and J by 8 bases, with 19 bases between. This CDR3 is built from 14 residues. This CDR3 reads CASLGGRGYDIQYF. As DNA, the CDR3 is TGTGCCAGCTTGGGGGGGCGAGGGTATGACATTCAGTACTTC.